A single sample gave rise to the 13 T cell receptor beta chains below, sequenced in a study of shared clonotypes between healthy human individuals. Assay: immunoSEQ multiplex PCR; the TCRdb copy retains only in-frame clones and omits some. The profile shows 450,000 to 500,000 clones, roughly 80% of them singletons. The sample consisted of PBMCs. These receptors came from a woman aged 40 to 55 in good health. Some clones in this sample may be carry-over from other donors' samples.

The chain recombines TRBV7-6 with TRBJ2-1, with D perhaps matching TRBD2 (6 bases). V dropped 5 bases and J dropped 5 bases, with 28 bases sitting between them. CDR1 is SGHVS and CDR2 is FNYEAQ in the germline V gene. The CDR3 runs 19 residues. The CDR3 spells CASSRYPGTGQSPNNEQFF. CDR3 nucleotides: TGTGCCAGCAGCCGCTACCCTGGGACTGGGCAGTCCCCTAACAATGAGCAGTTCTTC.

To note about this clone: A much larger clone lies one base from this, so it may be a read error. At the DNA level, this CDR3 is encoded by other sequences in the same sample as well. This rearrangement joins TRBV7-3 to TRBJ1-2; 8 nucleotides match TRBD1. V lost 5 bases, J lost 3 bases, and 2 bases stayed unmatched. This CDR3 is 13 amino acids long. Germline V CDR1 and CDR2: SGHTA, FQGTGA. CDR3 DNA sequence: TGTGCCAGCAGCCCGGGACAGGACTATGGCTACACCTTC. Protein product: CASSPGQDYGYTF.

V is TRBV21-1 and J is TRBJ2-7. TRBV21-1 is shown as a pseudogene. The CDR3 length is 16 residues. CDR3 DNA: TGTGCCAGCAGCAAAGGCTGGTGGGGTCCCCGCTACGAGCAGTACTTC. This sequence encodes CASSKGWWGPRYEQYF.

This chain links TRBV5-5 with TRBJ2-3, with D possibly matching TRBD1 (5 bases). Per germline, CDR1 SGHKS and CDR2 YYEKEE (reference sequence). V was pared by 0 bases and J by 1 base, with 6 bases between. There are 14 residues in the CDR3. This CDR3 is CASSLAQGTDTQYF. In DNA form, the CDR3 reads TGTGCCAGCAGCTTGGCACAGGGCACAGATACGCAGTATTTT.

About this clone: The DNA is left out, because the CDR3 cannot be placed on it with certainty; the CDR3 is given as TCRdb lists it. The chain has TRBV7-9 and TRBJ2-2; the table's D call of TRBD1 was not tested on the DNA. From germline, CDR1 is SEHNR and CDR2 FQNEAQ (reference sequence). The CDR3 comprises 18 residues, both ends counted. CDR3: CASSSMDRHLRTPGSCFF.

J is TRBJ2-3 and V is TRBV6-1, with D uncertain. This CDR3 spans 12 amino acids. Germline CDR1 and CDR2: MNHNS and SASEGT. V was pared by 10 bases and J by 1 base, with 9 bases between. CDR3 nucleotide sequence: TGTGCCACCAGGAGTGGCACAGATACGCAGTATTTT. Protein: CATRSGTDTQYF.

The chain combines TRBV7-3 with TRBJ2-1, with TRBD2 matching over 8 bases. Germline-derived CDR1 and CDR2 are SGHTA and FQGTGA. The CDR3 consists of 15 residues. Losses at the gene ends were 2 bases for V and 1 base for J; bases not matched to a gene: 1. CDR3 loop: CASSLLAGSYNEQFF. DNA of the CDR3: TGTGCCAGCAGCTTATTAGCGGGATCCTACAATGAGCAGTTCTTC.

Remarks on this clone: One end of the junction varies from germline; a read error may be responsible. This rearrangement joins TRBV18 to TRBJ2-5, with D possibly TRBD2 on 5 matching bases. CDR1 KGHSH and CDR2 LQKENI come from the germline V gene. This CDR3 comprises 14 residues. The CDR3, as DNA: TGTGCCAGCTCCCCCTACGAAGAACTAGAGGCCCAGTACTTC. Its protein product is CASSPYEELEAQYF.

This clone has only a few counts. The chain has TRBV6-1 and TRBJ2-2; TRBD1 matches at 7 bases. Germline CDR1 reads MNHNS; CDR2 reads SASEGT. Losses at the gene ends were 4 bases for V and 4 bases for J; bases not matched to a gene: 6. The CDR3 covers 15 residues. The CDR3 DNA reads TGTGCCAGCAGTGCCGGGACAGATTCCACCGGGGAGCTGTTTTTT. It translates to CASSAGTDSTGELFF.

V gene TRBV5-1 combines with J gene TRBJ2-1, with 7 bases lining up with TRBD1. The CDR3 extends over 15 amino acids. Looked up from germline, CDR1 is SGHRS and CDR2 is YFSETQ. The J segment lost 8 bases and the V segment lost 7 bases, leaving 15 bases of the junction unmatched. The CDR3 here is CASYTQDRARDEQFF. CDR3 DNA: TGCGCCAGCTACACCCAAGACAGGGCCAGGGATGAGCAGTTCTTC.

The chain uses TRBV4-2 and TRBJ2-3; 8 bases agree with TRBD1. Germline CDR1 is LGHNA and CDR2 is YNFKEQ. This CDR3 region has 15 residues. V shed 2 bases, J shed 0 bases, and the junction held 1 base outside the gene matches. CDR3 sequence reads: CASSQTGGSTDTQYF. CDR3 DNA: TGTGCCAGCAGCCAAACAGGGGGAAGCACAGATACGCAGTATTTT.

The J gene is TRBJ2-2, the V gene TRBV5-4, with D possibly being TRBD1 (8 bases). V lost 5 bases and J lost 3, with 17 bases in between. This CDR3 comprises 16 residues. Germline lookup yields CDR1 SGHNT and CDR2 YYREEE (reference sequence). CDR3 bases: TGTGCCAGCAGACATCGCACAGGGGGGGACACCGGGGAGCTGTTTTTT. Protein: CASRHRTGGDTGELFF.

This clone was seen a few times. The V call is TRBV28, the J call TRBJ1-1; tentative D call: TRBD1 (6 bases). CDR3 length equals 12 residues. Germline-derived CDR1 and CDR2 are MDHEN and SYDVKM. Trimming left V 5 bases short and J 7 bases short, with 11 bases between. In DNA, the CDR3 is TGTGCCAGCAGTATCCCAGGGGATGAAGCTTTCTTT. Encoded protein: CASSIPGDEAFF.